These 32 T cell receptor beta chains were sequenced from one sample in a study of blood T cells in healthy people across ages. Sample-barcoded 5' priming and a J-beta primer mix drove a second PCR of roughly 6 to 12 cycles. TCRdb ran MiXCR on the 5' RACE reads and lists one entry per CDR3 protein. The table includes 700,000 to 900,000 distinct CDR3 sequences, about 53% detected once. The sequenced sample was blood. The receptors come from an elderly man in good health.

With regard to this clonotype: A much larger clonotype is one base distant, so this may be a read error. The rearrangement joins TRBV12-3 or TRBV12-4 to TRBJ2-5, with D possibly being TRBD2 (7 bases). This CDR3 spans 14 amino acids. V lost 3 bases to trimming and J lost 5 bases, with 13 bases between them. For the CDR3, the DNA is TGTGCCAGCAGTTTCGCGGGGGCATGGGAGACCCAGTACTTC. This codes for CASSFAGAWETQYF.

This clonotype came up a few times. The chain couples TRBV7-9 to TRBJ2-3, with D perhaps TRBD2 (6 bases). Germline V CDR1 and CDR2: SEHNR, FQNEAQ (reference sequence). V shed 2 bases and J shed 1 base, with 13 bases lying between them. The CDR3 covers 16 residues. Written as DNA, the CDR3 is TGTGCCAGCAGCTTATTCGGGGGTAGTGGCACAGATACGCAGTATTTT. Its protein is CASSLFGGSGTDTQYF.

This clonotype showed up just a few times. V is TRBV27 and J is TRBJ2-5, with 9 nucleotides matching TRBD2. CDR1 is MNHEY, CDR2 SMNVEV, per germline (reference sequence). The CDR3 runs to 15 residues. J lost 9 bases, V lost 6 bases, and 14 bases had no gene match. For the CDR3, the DNA is TGTGCCAGCAGCCCTTTAGCGGGAGTCACCGGGGCCCAGTACTTC. It translates to CASSPLAGVTGAQYF.

This chain uses TRBV5-1 with TRBJ2-2, with 8 bases aligning to TRBD1. CDR1 and CDR2 (germline): SGHRS, YFSETQ. The V and J ends lost 4 bases and 5 bases, in that order; junction bases with no gene match: 7. The CDR3 length is 15 residues. In DNA, the CDR3 is TGCGCCAGCAGCCTCCAGGGGGCGAGGACCGGGGAGCTGTTTTTT. It encodes CASSLQGARTGELFF. The whole variable domain, remainder taken from reference TRBV5-1 and TRBJ2-2, is KAGVTQTPRYLIKTRGQQVTLSCSPISGHRSVSWYQQTPGQGLQFLFEYFSETQRNKGNFPGRFSGRQFSNSRSEMNVSTLELGDSALYLCASSLQGARTGELFFGEGSRLTVL.

The rearrangement uses TRBV5-1 and TRBJ2-5, with a tentative D call TRBD1 (8 bases). The V gene's germline CDR1 is SGHRS and CDR2 YFSETQ. This CDR3 spans 14 amino acids. V was pared by 0 bases and J by 11 bases, with 17 bases between. The CDR3 nucleotides are TGCGCCAGCAGCTTGGATCAGGGGGCGGGGGAGCAGTACTTC. Its protein product is CASSLDQGAGEQYF.

J is TRBJ2-7 and V is TRBV6-5, with D possibly matching TRBD2 (6 bases). Trimming stripped 4 bases from V and 0 bases from J, with 13 bases between. The CDR3 has 15 residues. Germline values: CDR1 MNHEY, CDR2 SVGAGI. In nucleotides, the CDR3 is TGTGCCAGCAGTTGGACCGGGACTGGCTCCTACGAGCAGTACTTC. This codes for CASSWTGTGSYEQYF.

The CDR3 DNA sequence: TGTGCCAGCAGCCAATGGCGTAGAGACAGAACCTACGAGCAGTACTTC. Encoded protein: CASSQWRRDRTYEQYF. The chain carries TRBV4-2 and TRBJ2-7; D may be TRBD1 (5 bases). V was shortened by 2 bases and J by 2 bases, with 16 bases between the two germline ends. The V gene's germline CDR1 is LGHNA and CDR2 YNFKEQ. The CDR3 is made up of 16 amino acids.

This clonotype has just a few counts. V and J are TRBV7-2 and TRBJ2-4; the D gene is possibly TRBD1 (7 bases). V lost 6 bases, J lost 3 bases, and 15 bases lay in between. This CDR3 is 15 amino acids long. Germline V gene lookup returns CDR1 SGHTA and CDR2 FQGNSA. This CDR3 is CASSSGGILKNIQYF. CDR3 bases: TGTGCCAGCAGTTCAGGGGGGATTCTCAAAAACATTCAGTACTTC.

This clonotype occurred a few times. The chain combines TRBV28 with TRBJ2-1; TRBD2 agrees at 8 bases. CDR3 size: 14 residues. Germline trimming cut 4 bases from V and 7 bases from J; bases unmatched to any gene: 6. Germline V CDR1 and CDR2: MDHEN, SYDVKM. The CDR3 DNA reads as TGTGCCAGCAGTTCACCGGGAGGGCGGAATGAGCAGTTCTTC. It translates to CASSSPGGRNEQFF.

The genes are TRBV9 and TRBJ2-5, with a tentative D call TRBD2 (6 bases). Germline V gene sequence: CDR1 SGDLS, CDR2 YYNGEE. Deletions cut 0 bases from V and 2 bases from J, with 11 bases between. This CDR3 comprises 15 residues. The CDR3 bases are TGTGCCAGCAGCGTAGCTCTCGGGACTCAAGAGACCCAGTACTTC. Protein: CASSVALGTQETQYF.

V usage is TRBV5-1 and J usage is TRBJ1-6; D might be TRBD1 (5 bases). This CDR3 region has 16 residues. Germline V lookup: CDR1 SGHRS, CDR2 YFSETQ. Trimming took off 0 bases at V and 14 bases at J, with 21 bases between the two ends. The CDR3 DNA reads TGCGCCAGCAGCTTGGAAGGCGGCGGAGGGAGGGGCACCCTCCACTTT. This codes for CASSLEGGGGRGTLHF.

This clonotype occurred a few times. Germline and junction disagree at one end, which may indicate a read error. The J gene is TRBJ2-6, the V gene TRBV3-1; D is possibly TRBD1 (5 bases). Germline lookup yields CDR1 LGHDT and CDR2 YNNKEL (reference sequence). This CDR3 contains 16 residues. The CDR3 reads CAGSQDPGIGANVLTF. DNA of the CDR3: TGTGCCGGCAGCCAAGATCCAGGGATAGGGGCCAACGTCCTGACTTTC.

V and J are TRBV24-1 and TRBJ1-5; 8 nucleotides agree with TRBD1. The V gene's germline CDR1 is KGHDR and CDR2 SFDVKD. V shed 4 bases, J shed 6 bases, and the junction held 13 bases outside the gene matches. CDR3 length: 17 amino acids. The CDR3 bases are TGTGCCACCAGTGACTCTCGGACAGGGCGGGTAACTCAGCCCCAGCATTTT. Translated, it gives CATSDSRTGRVTQPQHF.

A few counts support this clonotype. The chain couples TRBV20-1 to TRBJ2-7; 9 nucleotides line up with TRBD2. V gave up 0 bases and J gave up 7 bases; unmatched junction bases: 16. The germline CDR1 and CDR2 sequences are DFQATT and SNEGSKA (reference sequence). The CDR3 spans 17 residues. This CDR3 reads CSARDAWGAGGNNEQYF. CDR3 DNA: TGCAGTGCTAGAGATGCTTGGGGAGCGGGAGGCAACAATGAGCAGTACTTC.

V usage is TRBV10-3 and J usage is TRBJ2-5; 7 nucleotides match TRBD2. The CDR3 runs to 13 residues. Trimming at V came to 2 bases and at J to 5 bases, leaving 2 bases not matched to a gene. Germline V CDR1 and CDR2: ENHRY, SYGVKD. The CDR3 sequence: CAISEPGRETQYF. The CDR3 DNA follows: TGTGCCATCAGTGAGCCCGGGAGGGAGACCCAGTACTTC.

This chain links TRBV5-1 with TRBJ2-1; TRBD2 agrees at 9 bases. The germline CDR1 and CDR2 sequences are SGHRS and YFSETQ. V was clipped by 0 bases and J by 8 bases; unmatched bases: 9. CDR3 length equals 16 residues. CDR3 in DNA: TGCGCCAGCAGCTTGGCCCTGAGCGGGAGGAGGGATGAGCAGTTCTTC. Translated, it gives CASSLALSGRRDEQFF.

This clonotype was seen only a few times. V and J are TRBV20-1 and TRBJ2-3; D unresolved. The CDR3 runs to 14 residues. Germline loops: CDR1 DFQATT, CDR2 SNEGSKA (reference sequence). The V gene lost 6 bases and the J gene lost 2 bases, with 15 bases spanning the gap. The CDR3 loop reads CSAHGLENTDTQYF. The CDR3 coding sequence is TGCAGTGCCCACGGGCTGGAAAACACAGATACGCAGTATTTT.

In this sample, this clonotype turned up a few times. The rearrangement uses TRBV27 and TRBJ2-4; no clear D. CDR1 is MNHEY and CDR2 is SMNVEV in the germline V gene (reference sequence). V was pared by 8 bases and J by 0 bases, with 14 bases between. This CDR3 spans 15 amino acids. CDR3 in DNA: TGTGCCAGCGGTCCCGCAGGTGTAGCCAAAAACATTCAGTACTTC. Its translation: CASGPAGVAKNIQYF.

This chain uses TRBV5-6 with TRBJ2-7; the D is unclear. The germline V gene encodes CDR1 SGHDT and CDR2 YYEEEE. The CDR3 covers 15 residues. Trimming removed 4 bases from V and 0 bases from J, with 14 bases in between. The CDR3 DNA reads TGTGCCAGCAGCCCCTCACAGCTCATCTCCTACGAGCAGTACTTC. Its protein is CASSPSQLISYEQYF.

With regard to this clonotype: One end of the junction does not line up with germline, which may come from a read error. The rearrangement links TRBV10-3 to TRBJ1-2; weak D call: TRBD1 (6 bases). This CDR3 is 19 amino acids long. The germline V gene has CDR1 ENHRY and CDR2 SYGVKD. CDR3 in DNA: TGTGTCATCAGTGAGTCGACTCAAGGTCTCGGGGGGGCAAACTATGGCTACACCTTC. The encoded protein is CVISESTQGLGGANYGYTF.

This clonotype was seen more than once but under ten times. The chain recombines TRBV7-9 with TRBJ2-4; TRBD1 aligns across 10 bases. The DNA end lines up better with TRBJ2-7; the J call may be wrong. Germline lookup yields CDR1 SEHNR and CDR2 FQNEAQ (reference sequence). The CDR3 covers 16 residues. CDR3 in amino acids: CASSSGQDRGFYEQYF. The CDR3 DNA is TGTGCCAGCAGCTCCGGCCAGGACAGGGGGTTCTACGAGCAGTACTTC.

The chain links TRBV7-9 to TRBJ2-7, with a weak D call TRBD2 (6 bases). This CDR3 contains 15 residues. Germline CDR1 SEHNR, CDR2 FQNEAQ (reference sequence). Trimming stripped 5 bases from V and 0 bases from J, with 14 bases between. This CDR3 reads CASSLGLFSSYEQYF. In DNA, the CDR3 is TGTGCCAGCAGCCTCGGACTATTTAGCTCCTACGAGCAGTACTTC.

V gene TRBV5-1 combines with J gene TRBJ2-4, with D perhaps TRBD1 or TRBD2 (5 bases each). From germline, CDR1 is SGHRS and CDR2 YFSETQ. V was cut by 0 bases and J by 0 bases, with 10 bases left in between. CDR3 length equals 16 residues. The CDR3 bases are TGCGCCAGCAGCTTGGGAGGGGTTCTAGCCAAAAACATTCAGTACTTC. Translation gives CASSLGGVLAKNIQYF. The variable domain in full, with the rest retrieved from reference TRBV5-1 and TRBJ2-4, is KAGVTQTPRYLIKTRGQQVTLSCSPISGHRSVSWYQQTPGQGLQFLFEYFSETQRNKGNFPGRFSGRQFSNSRSEMNVSTLELGDSALYLCASSLGGVLAKNIQYFGAGTRLSVL.

The chain recombines TRBV14 with TRBJ1-4; no definite D call. The CDR3 covers 13 residues. V gave up 0 bases and J gave up 8 bases, with 7 bases separating them. CDR1 is SGHDN and CDR2 is FVKESK in the germline V gene. The CDR3 nucleotides read TGTGCCAGCAGCCAAGATTTGGCGGAAAAACTGTTTTTT. Translated: CASSQDLAEKLFF.

In DNA, the CDR3 is TGTGCCAGCAGTCCCCCCGACAGGCGAGTGCAGTACTTC. It is translated as CASSPPDRRVQYF. The V call is TRBV28, the J call TRBJ2-7, with a weak D call TRBD1 (6 bases). The CDR3 consists of 13 residues. Germline V CDR1 and CDR2: MDHEN, SYDVKM. V was pared by 5 bases and J by 9 bases, with 17 bases between.

CDR3 coding DNA: TGCAGCGTGACCGGGACAGGGACGGCCAAAAACATTCAGTACTTC. This codes for CSVTGTGTAKNIQYF. The V call is TRBV29-1, the J call TRBJ2-4, with 9 bases fitting TRBD1. Trimming took 6 bases from V and 1 from J; bases not matched to a gene: 7. The germline CDR1 and CDR2 sequences are SQVTM and ANQGSEA. The CDR3 runs 15 residues.

J is TRBJ2-5 and V is TRBV6-2 or TRBV6-3; perhaps TRBD1 as D (6 bases). The CDR3 loop spans 14 amino acids. Germline assignment: CDR1 MNHEY and CDR2 SVGEGT. Trimming took off 4 bases at V and 0 bases at J, with 9 bases between the two ends. The CDR3 here is CASSWDTYQETQYF. For the CDR3, the DNA is TGTGCCAGCAGTTGGGACACATACCAAGAGACCCAGTACTTC.

The chain joins TRBV7-2 to TRBJ2-3; TRBD1 matches at 10 bases. In germline, CDR1 is SGHTA, CDR2 FQGNSA. CDR3 length: 15 amino acids. V trimming: 7 bases; J trimming: 14 bases; junction bases outside the gene matches: 18. The CDR3 bases are TGTGCCAGCACCCGGGGGGACAGGGGACCCAGATACGCGTATTTT. This sequence encodes CASTRGDRGPRYAYF.

The chain has TRBV6-5 and TRBJ2-1; 7 nucleotides line up with TRBD2. This CDR3 contains 18 residues. Germline V gene sequence: CDR1 MNHEY, CDR2 SVGAGI. The V and J ends lost 2 bases and 4 bases, in that order; junction bases with no gene match: 14. The chain's CDR3 is CASSYLPQSGKRYNEQFF. In nucleotides, the CDR3 is TGTGCCAGCAGTTACCTCCCCCAAAGCGGGAAGCGATACAATGAGCAGTTCTTC.

This CDR3 is CASSQAHRGEGLQETQFF. The DNA of the CDR3 is TGTGCCAGCAGCCAAGCCCACAGGGGGGAGGGACTCCAAGAGACCCAGTTCTTC. The chain carries TRBV4-2 and TRBJ2-1; tentative D call: TRBD1 (8 bases). The V gene's germline CDR1 is LGHNA and CDR2 YNFKEQ. V gave up 1 base and J gave up 13 bases, with 29 bases separating them. The length of the CDR3 is 18 residues.

The rearrangement uses TRBV29-1 and TRBJ2-3; D unresolved. The CDR3 is made up of 13 amino acids. Germline V lookup: CDR1 SQVTM, CDR2 ANQGSEA. V was shortened by 7 bases and J by 7 bases, with 18 bases between the two germline ends. CDR3 coding DNA: TGCAGCGGGGCGTCTGGCAACCAAAATACGCAGTATTTT. Protein sequence: CSGASGNQNTQYF.

The chain joins TRBV27 to TRBJ2-3, with 12 bases matching TRBD2. The CDR3 runs to 15 residues. Germline V gives CDR1 MNHEY, CDR2 SMNVEV (reference sequence). The V and J ends lost 5 bases and 14 bases, in that order; junction bases with no gene match: 14. The CDR3 loop is CASSPGTSGYRYAYF. For the CDR3, the DNA is TGTGCCAGCAGTCCCGGGACTAGCGGGTACAGATACGCGTATTTT.